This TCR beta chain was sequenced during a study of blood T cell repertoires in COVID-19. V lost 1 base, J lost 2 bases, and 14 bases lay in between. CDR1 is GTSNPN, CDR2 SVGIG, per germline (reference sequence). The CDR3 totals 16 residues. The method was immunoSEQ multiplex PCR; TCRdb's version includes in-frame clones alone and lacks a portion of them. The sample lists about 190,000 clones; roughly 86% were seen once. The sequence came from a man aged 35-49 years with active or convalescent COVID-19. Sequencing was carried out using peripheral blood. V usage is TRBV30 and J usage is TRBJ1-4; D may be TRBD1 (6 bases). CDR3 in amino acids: CAWSDEGEWTNEKLFF. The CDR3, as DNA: TGTGCCTGGAGTGACGAGGGGGAGTGGACTAATGAAAAACTGTTTTTT.